A selection of T cell receptor beta chains follows, all from one sample in a study of shared clonotypes between healthy human individuals. Method: immunoSEQ multiplex PCR; TCRdb's copy keeps in-frame clones and lacks some. The sample comprises 550,000 to 600,000 clones, roughly 98% of which are singletons, and 0.25% to 0.35% rests with the top ten. What was sequenced was naive CD8+ T cells sorted from blood. The source is a man younger than 40 in good health. Each CDR3 is given with its conserved first and last residue. A D gene is named only where the DNA matches it firmly. Size is omitted from some rows. Given values are once, few, many or a class for expanded clones.

size	V	J	D	DNA	CDR3
-	TRBV5-1	TRBJ2-7	-	TGCGCCAGCAGCGGAGGCCTCCAGGGTCTCTACGAGCAGTACTTC	CASSGGLQGLYEQYF
-	TRBV6-5	TRBJ2-2	-	TGTGCCAGCAGTCCATTGGGGGCTCGGACCGGGGAGCTGTTTTTT	CASSPLGARTGELFF
-	TRBV7-8	TRBJ2-5	TRBD1	TGTGCCAGCAGCCCCGCCGGGACAGGGGGCCTGGAGACCCAGTACTTC	CASSPAGTGGLETQYF
-	TRBV21-1	TRBJ2-4	-	TGTGCCAGCACAGACCTCCCACCTCGGACAGTTAAAGTAGCCAAAAACATTCAGTACTTC	CASTDLPPRTVKVAKNIQYF
-	TRBV30	TRBJ2-7	TRBD2	TGTGCCTGGAGTCGACTAGCGGGAATTCGGTACGAGCAGTACTTC	CAWSRLAGIRYEQYF
once	TRBV5-5	TRBJ1-5	-	TGTGCCAGCAGCTTTTTGGAGGGCAATCAGCCCCAGCATTTT	CASSFLEGNQPQHF
once	TRBV9	TRBJ2-7	-	TGTGCCAGCAGCGTCTCGGAGGGGTACGAGCAGTACTTC	CASSVSEGYEQYF
-	TRBV19	TRBJ2-1	-	TGTGCCAGTAGTATAGATCGGGGTAGTAACAATGAGCAGTTCTTC	CASSIDRGSNNEQFF
-	TRBV11-3	TRBJ2-1	-	TGTGCCAGCAGCTCTAACCCTAGCGCTCACAATGAGCAGTTCTTC	CASSSNPSAHNEQFF
once	TRBV2	TRBJ2-2	-	TGTGCCAGCGGGGGCACCGGGGAGCTGTTTTTT	CASGGTGELFF
once	TRBV7-8	TRBJ1-1	-	TGTGCCAGCAGCCTTAGAGTTGGGGGGCGGAAGGACACTGAAGCTTTCTTT	CASSLRVGGRKDTEAFF
-	TRBV27	TRBJ2-5	TRBD2	TGTGCCAGCAGTTCCCGCACTAGCGGGAGGGTAACAGAGACCCAGTACTTC	CASSSRTSGRVTETQYF
-	TRBV15	TRBJ2-2	-	TGTGCCACCAGCAGAGACAAGACTAAGAACACCGGGGAGCTGTTTTTT	CATSRDKTKNTGELFF
-	TRBV4-1	TRBJ1-5	TRBD1	TGCGCCAGCAGCCAAGGTCGGACAGGGCAAAATCAGCCCCAGCATTTT	CASSQGRTGQNQPQHF
once	TRBV6-5	TRBJ1-1	-	TGTGCCAGCAGTTACGGGAGCAACACTGAAGCTTTCTTT	CASSYGSNTEAFF
-	TRBV6-5	TRBJ2-2	-	TGTGCCAGCGCGGTAGAAATCACCGGGGAGCTGTTTTTT	CASAVEITGELFF
-	TRBV7-9	TRBJ2-1	-	TGTGCCAGCAGCTTAAGGGGCAGGCTTTACAATGAGCAGTTCTTC	CASSLRGRLYNEQFF
-	TRBV27	TRBJ2-3	-	TGTGCCAGCAGTTTAGGGGACTCTTTAGGCACAGATACGCAGTATTTT	CASSLGDSLGTDTQYF
-	TRBV7-8	TRBJ2-7	-	TGTGCCAGCAGCCCAGGACGTACGAAAGCCTACGAGCAGTACTTC	CASSPGRTKAYEQYF
-	TRBV27	TRBJ2-1	-	-	CASSLETGISVNEQFF
-	TRBV7-8	TRBJ2-3	-	TGTGCCAGCAGCTTAGAATCGATGCCGGGCCAAAAGCAGGATACGCAGTATTTT	CASSLESMPGQKQDTQYF
-	TRBV4-1	TRBJ1-1	-	TGCGCCAGCAGCCAAGGCCTCAGAGTTGAAGCTTTCTTT	CASSQGLRVEAFF
-	TRBV20-1	TRBJ2-7	-	TGCAGTGCAAAACAGGCGTACGAGCAGTACTTC	CSAKQAYEQYF
-	TRBV11-2	TRBJ2-7	-	TGTGCCAGCAGCTTAATGGCCGAGCAGTACTTC	CASSLMAEQYF
-	TRBV7-8	TRBJ2-7	TRBD2	TGTGCCAGCAGCTTAGCTCCCTCAGCCGGAGCGGGGGGCTACGAGCAGTACTTC	CASSLAPSAGAGGYEQYF
-	TRBV28	TRBJ2-7	-	TGTGCCAGCAGTTCCCCAGCCTACGAGCAGTACTTC	CASSSPAYEQYF
-	TRBV5-6	TRBJ1-3	TRBD1	TGTGCCAGCACCTTTTTCCTAGTAGGACAGGCCTCTGGAAACACCATATATTTT	CASTFFLVGQASGNTIYF
-	TRBV5-1	TRBJ2-1	-	TGCGCCAGCAGCTTCGAAGTCAACGAGCAGTTCTTC	CASSFEVNEQFF
-	TRBV7-3	TRBJ1-1	-	TGTGCCAGCAGCACGGACCTGAACACTGAAGCTTTCTTT	CASSTDLNTEAFF
-	TRBV5-6	TRBJ2-7	TRBD2	TGTGCCAGCAGCTTGGGGGAGGGAACCTACGAGCAGTACTTC	CASSLGEGTYEQYF
-	TRBV7-6	TRBJ2-6	TRBD1	TGTGCCAGCAGCTTACCCCCGGGACAGGCGAACGAGGAGGCCAACGTCCTGACTTTC	CASSLPPGQANEEANVLTF
-	TRBV18	TRBJ2-7	-	TGTGCCAGCTCACCACCGCCGGGGATTGACGAGCAGTACTTC	CASSPPPGIDEQYF
once	TRBV18	TRBJ2-3	-	TGTGCCAGCTCACCCGGACGGAGATTCACAGATACGCAGTATTTT	CASSPGRRFTDTQYF
-	TRBV7-9	TRBJ2-7	-	TGTGCCAGCAGCCCGAGCCCTAGGTCCCCGCTCTACGAGCAGTACTTC	CASSPSPRSPLYEQYF
-	TRBV28	TRBJ2-7	-	TGTGCCAGCAGAGGACTAGAGCAGTACTTC	CASRGLEQYF
-	TRBV2	TRBJ2-7	-	TGTGCCAGCAGGGGCGGGCACGAGCAGTACTTC	CASRGGHEQYF
-	TRBV9	TRBJ2-7	-	TGTGCCAGCAGCGCCGGGGCTCCGAGCTCCTACGAGCAGTACTTC	CASSAGAPSSYEQYF
-	TRBV27	TRBJ2-7	-	TGTGCCAGCAGTTTAATGGTGAGCTCCTACGAGCAGTACTTC	CASSLMVSSYEQYF
-	TRBV7-6	TRBJ2-5	-	TGTGCCAGCAGCCCGGGGCTAGAGCAGACCCAGTACTTC	CASSPGLEQTQYF
-	TRBV5-4	TRBJ2-3	-	TGTGCCAGCAGCTTGGTTGAGGCAGATACGCAGTATTTT	CASSLVEADTQYF
-	TRBV7-8	TRBJ2-1	TRBD2	TGTGCCAGCAGCTTAGCTCCCGGAGCGGGAGAGAGCTACAATGAGCAGTTCTTC	CASSLAPGAGESYNEQFF
-	TRBV7-6	TRBJ2-1	-	TGTGCCAGCAGTAGGGACTACAATGAGCAGTTCTTC	CASSRDYNEQFF
-	TRBV27	TRBJ2-3	-	TGTGCCAGCACCTTATATTCTGGGGCTGGGGATACGCAGTATTTT	CASTLYSGAGDTQYF
-	TRBV7-9	TRBJ2-7	TRBD1	TGTGCCAGCAGCTCCCTCAAGGACAGGGTCTTCCACGAGCAGTACTTC	CASSSLKDRVFHEQYF
-	TRBV27	TRBJ2-7	-	TGTGCCAGCAGCGGTAACTCCTACGAGCAGTACTTC	CASSGNSYEQYF
once	TRBV14	TRBJ1-4	-	TGTGCCAGCAGCCAAGTTGCAACTAATGAAAAACTGTTTTTT	CASSQVATNEKLFF
-	TRBV6-6	TRBJ2-3	-	TGTGCCAGCAGTTACTGGGCCGCAGATACGCAGTATTTT	CASSYWAADTQYF
-	TRBV4-1	TRBJ1-4	TRBD1	TGCGCCAGCGCTAGGACAGGCGGGGAAAAACTGTTTTTT	CASARTGGEKLFF
-	TRBV7-9	TRBJ1-2	-	TGTGCCAGCAGCCCATCCATTCCTATTAATGGCTACACCTTC	CASSPSIPINGYTF
-	TRBV18	TRBJ1-2	-	TGTGCCAGCTCACCGGTGATGAATACCATCGATGGCTACACCTTC	CASSPVMNTIDGYTF
-	TRBV28	TRBJ2-7	TRBD1	TGTGCCAGCAGTATCCGACAGGGTGACCCCTACGAGCAGTACTTC	CASSIRQGDPYEQYF
-	TRBV27	TRBJ2-7	TRBD1	TGTGCCAGCAGCCGTGGGACAGGGTTTGACGAGCAGTACTTC	CASSRGTGFDEQYF
-	TRBV5-6	TRBJ2-3	TRBD2	TGTGCCAGCAGGCTAGCGGGAGACTACGTAGATACGCAGTATTTT	CASRLAGDYVDTQYF
-	TRBV10-3	TRBJ2-7	-	TGTGCCATCAGTGAGTCAGAGGGGAGGGGGGCTTTCGAGCAGTACTTC	CAISESEGRGAFEQYF
-	TRBV29-1	TRBJ1-2	-	TGCAGCGTGACACCTCCGACGGGCTATGGCTACACCTTC	CSVTPPTGYGYTF
-	TRBV21-1	TRBJ1-5	-	TGTGCCAGCAGCAAAAACGGGTTAACGGTCGGCAATCAGCCCCAGCATTTT	CASSKNGLTVGNQPQHF
once	TRBV7-6	TRBJ2-2	-	TGTGCCAGCAGCGCATACAAGAACACCGGGGAGCTGTTTTTT	CASSAYKNTGELFF
-	TRBV27	TRBJ1-1	-	TGTGCCAGCAAGGACAGACTGGGGAACACTGAAGCTTTCTTT	CASKDRLGNTEAFF
-	TRBV28	TRBJ2-5	-	TGTGCCAGCAGTTCCCCGCTTGGACCACTCCAAGAGACCCAGTACTTC	CASSSPLGPLQETQYF